The clone carrying this T cell receptor (beta chain) has just a few counts. The V end lost 6 bases, the J end lost 5 bases, and 17 bases lay between the germline ends. The length of the CDR3 is 15 residues. The V gene's germline CDR1 is MNHEY and CDR2 SMNVEV (reference sequence). This specimen belongs to a study of blood T cells in healthy people across ages. A second PCR of about 7 to 12 cycles used a sample-barcoded 5' primer and a J-beta primer mix. TCRdb ran MiXCR on the 5' RACE reads and lists one entry per CDR3 protein. Among just under 750,000 distinct CDR3 sequences listed, about 24% were seen once.

The sequence was collected from a man aged 65 to 85 in good health. The rearrangement links TRBV27 to TRBJ2-1; D gene uncertain. Input material: blood. In nucleotides, the CDR3 is TGTGCCAGCAGCCCCCGTTGGGTCAGTAACAATGAGCAGTTCTTC. The encoded protein is CASSPRWVSNNEQFF.